This entry concerns a single T cell receptor beta chain. This clonotype was observed many times. The target of this receptor is not known. No base quality information exists; no much larger clone differs at one position. The sample comes from a study of prognosis after radiotherapy for stage I lung cancer (dated by TCRdb to about 2021). For the study in its entirety: Between early 2018 and January 2019, 20 or so stage I NSCLC patients were enrolled in Nanjing, China. The study included fourteen patients with newly diagnosed primary stage I lung tumors and about 5 with oligometastatic NSCLC after surgical resection of the primary tumor. All patients were considered medically inoperable, owing to comorbidities in approximately twelve and refusal of surgery in about seven. The cohort comprised fewer than 15 men and six or seven women with a median age of roughly 69 years, ranging from about 53 to 90 years. On tumor histology, about 12 patients had adenocarcinoma and about seven had squamous cell carcinoma. Using image-guided IMRT or VMAT, SBRT was delivered in 3 to 5 fractions at a biologically effective dose of at least 100 Gy. SBRT was not combined with any concurrent therapy in any patient. Distant metastases were developed by four of the 19 patients after SBRT, at a median of 7 months, whereas no significant progression was observed in the other 15 patients. This study profiled peripheral blood TCR beta repertoires from stage I NSCLC patients before and after stereotactic body radiotherapy and linked the repertoires to distant failure. The study sequenced 38 blood samples from some 20 patients, one before and one after SBRT per patient.

Beyond this particular receptor, the publication reports: All reported P values were unadjusted for multiple comparisons. After SBRT, the count of unique TCR clones dropped from a median of around 10,000 beforehand to 6,500 to 8,000 afterward (Wilcoxon paired P=0.011). Post-SBRT Shannon entropy and its change from baseline were lower in patients who developed distant metastases; baseline Shannon entropy was not associated with metastases. No determination of tumor specificity was made for expanded TCR clones. TRBV and TRBJ usage frequencies reportedly differed by metastasis status, in two V genes at baseline and in under 10 V and two J genes after SBRT. Limitations of the study included a small cohort and short follow-up, and the study findings need independent validation.

A history of other malignancies or of prior chemotherapy or radiotherapy was absent in all patients, and node-negative disease was shown on CT and PET/CT in all patients. At each of two time points, 4.5 to 7 milliliters of peripheral venous blood were collected in EDTA tubes. PBMCs were isolated by Ficoll-Paque Plus density-gradient centrifugation. Right after collection, samples were kept at -80 degrees C until analysis. The CDR3 runs 15 amino acids, cysteine and phenylalanine included. The DNA shown is the 45-base CDR3, in frame from base 1. CDR1 is given as LNHNV and CDR2 as YYDKDF, both from the germline V gene (reference sequence). V lost 1 base and J lost 0 bases; the stretch between them is 10 bases long. Two rounds of multiplex PCR were performed to amplify the TCR beta CDR3 region from genomic DNA. The first PCR round used primers specific to each TRBV and TRBJ gene, with sequences filed in Chinese patent CN105087789A. Universal primers were used in the second round of PCR. The Roche High Pure PCR Template Preparation Kit was used to extract genomic DNA from the frozen PBMCs. Libraries were sequenced paired-end with 151 bp reads on an Illumina HiSeq 3000. The paper's data handling went like this. CutAdapt was used to discard raw reads that did not contain the multiplex PCR primer sequences. PEAR was used to merge high-quality paired reads into contigs. By alignment to reference sequences, MiXCR assigned TRB V, D and J gene segments to each contig. CDR3 sequences were clustered by base quality and sequence similarity to remove sequencing errors. Diversity was measured as Shannon entropy normalized by the natural log of productive TCR sequence number. To get clonality, Shannon entropy was divided by the natural log of the number of unique clonotypes, and that result was subtracted from one. Progression-free survival cut-offs for repertoire metrics were chosen using the Youden index of ROC curves, with analyses run in R 3.5.3. In TCRdb, the public reads were trimmed at Q25 with fastp and aligned with MiXCR, with productive beta chains retained. Entries are consolidated by CDR3 protein sequence, retaining the most common genes and DNA. V and J calls and clone size were set by TCRdb, not the authors. The table for this sample lists some 14,000 distinct CDR3 sequences; 31% of them were counted only once. The ten largest clones add up to about 30% of the sample.

The V and J genes are TRBV15 and TRBJ2-7; the D gene is perhaps TRBD2, from 5 matching bases. The sequence derives from a donor at least 50 years old with non-small cell lung cancer. The sequences come from PBMCs, collected before or after stereotactic body radiation therapy (not recorded which). The CDR3 reads CATSRGTGSSYEQYF. Here is the DNA: TGTGCCACCAGCAGAGGTACGGGGAGCTCCTACGAGCAGTACTTC.